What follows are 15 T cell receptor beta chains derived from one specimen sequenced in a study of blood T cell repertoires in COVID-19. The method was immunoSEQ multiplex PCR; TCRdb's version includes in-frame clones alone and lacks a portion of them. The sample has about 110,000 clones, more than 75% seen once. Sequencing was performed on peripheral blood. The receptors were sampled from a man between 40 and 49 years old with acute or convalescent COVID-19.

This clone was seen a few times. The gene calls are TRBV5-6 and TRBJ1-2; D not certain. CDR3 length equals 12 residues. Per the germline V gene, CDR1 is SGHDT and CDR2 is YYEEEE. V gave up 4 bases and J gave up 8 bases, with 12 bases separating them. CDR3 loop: CASSGYRAGYTF. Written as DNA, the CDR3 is TGTGCCAGCAGCGGATACAGAGCCGGCTACACCTTC.

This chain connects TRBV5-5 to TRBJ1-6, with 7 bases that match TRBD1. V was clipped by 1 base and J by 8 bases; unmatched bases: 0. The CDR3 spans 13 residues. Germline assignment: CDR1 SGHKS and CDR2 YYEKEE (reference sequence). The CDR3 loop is CASSLTGDSPLHF. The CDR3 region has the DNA TGTGCCAGCAGCTTGACAGGGGATTCACCCCTCCACTTT.

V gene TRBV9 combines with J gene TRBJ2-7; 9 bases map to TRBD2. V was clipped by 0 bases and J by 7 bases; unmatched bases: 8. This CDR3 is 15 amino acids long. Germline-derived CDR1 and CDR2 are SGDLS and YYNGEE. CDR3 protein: CASSVEGGRVGEQYF. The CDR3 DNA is TGTGCCAGCAGCGTAGAAGGCGGGAGGGTCGGGGAGCAGTACTTC.

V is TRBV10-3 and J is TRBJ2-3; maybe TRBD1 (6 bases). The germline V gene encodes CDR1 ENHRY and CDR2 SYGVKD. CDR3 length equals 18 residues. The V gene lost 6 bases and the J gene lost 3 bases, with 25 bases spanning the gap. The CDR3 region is CAIRSASTGKRRTDTQYF. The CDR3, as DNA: TGTGCCATCAGAAGCGCTAGTACAGGGAAGCGTAGAACAGATACGCAGTATTTT.

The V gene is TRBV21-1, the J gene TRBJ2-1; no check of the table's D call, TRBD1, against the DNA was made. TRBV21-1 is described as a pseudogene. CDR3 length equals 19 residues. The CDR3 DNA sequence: TGTGCCAGCAGCAAAGAAAAGGGGGCGGGAACTAGCACCCGGGATGAGCAGTTCTTC. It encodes CASSKEKGAGTSTRDEQFF.

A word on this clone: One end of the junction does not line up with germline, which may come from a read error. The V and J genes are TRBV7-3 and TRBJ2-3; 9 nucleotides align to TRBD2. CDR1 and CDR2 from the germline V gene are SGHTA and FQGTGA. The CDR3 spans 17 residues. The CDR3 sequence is CASSLDRGGAGTDTQYF. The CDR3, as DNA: TGCGCCAGCAGCTTGGATCGCGGGGGGGCCGGGACAGATACGCAGTATTTT.

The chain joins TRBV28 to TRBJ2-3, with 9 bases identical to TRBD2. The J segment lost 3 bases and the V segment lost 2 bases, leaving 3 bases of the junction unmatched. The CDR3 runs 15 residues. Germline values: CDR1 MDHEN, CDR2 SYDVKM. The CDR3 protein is CASSLLAGQTDTQYF. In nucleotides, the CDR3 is TGTGCCAGCAGTTTACTAGCGGGACAAACAGATACGCAGTATTTT.

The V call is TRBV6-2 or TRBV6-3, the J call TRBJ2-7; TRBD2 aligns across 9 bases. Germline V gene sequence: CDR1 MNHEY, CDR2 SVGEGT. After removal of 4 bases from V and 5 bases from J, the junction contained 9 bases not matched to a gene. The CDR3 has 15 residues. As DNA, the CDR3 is TGTGCCAGCAGTTCCCTGGGACTAGCAAGCAACGAGCAGTACTTC. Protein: CASSSLGLASNEQYF.

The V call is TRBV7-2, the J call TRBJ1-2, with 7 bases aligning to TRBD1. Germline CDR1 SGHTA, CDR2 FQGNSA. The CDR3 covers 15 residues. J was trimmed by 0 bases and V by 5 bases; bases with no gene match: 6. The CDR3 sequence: CASSEGQTPNYGYTF. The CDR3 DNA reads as TGTGCCAGCAGCGAGGGACAGACTCCTAACTATGGCTACACCTTC.

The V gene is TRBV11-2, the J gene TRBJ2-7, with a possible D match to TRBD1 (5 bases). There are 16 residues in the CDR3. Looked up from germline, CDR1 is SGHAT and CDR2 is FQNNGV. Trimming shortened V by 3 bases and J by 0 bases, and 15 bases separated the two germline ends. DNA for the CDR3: TGTGCCAGCAGCTTTATGGGGCAGGTCCCCTCCTACGAGCAGTACTTC. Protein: CASSFMGQVPSYEQYF.

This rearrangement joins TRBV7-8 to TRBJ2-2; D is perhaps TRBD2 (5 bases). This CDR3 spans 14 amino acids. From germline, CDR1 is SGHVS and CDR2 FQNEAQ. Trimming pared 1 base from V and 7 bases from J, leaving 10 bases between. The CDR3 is CASSLVSGFGELFF. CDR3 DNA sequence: TGTGCCAGCAGCTTAGTTTCGGGGTTCGGGGAGCTGTTTTTT.

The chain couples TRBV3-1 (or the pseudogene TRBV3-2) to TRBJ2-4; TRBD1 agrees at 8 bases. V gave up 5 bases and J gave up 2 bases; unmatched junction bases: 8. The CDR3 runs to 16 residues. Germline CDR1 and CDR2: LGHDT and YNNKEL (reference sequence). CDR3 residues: CASSTTGTGTKNIQYF. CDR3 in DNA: TGTGCCAGCAGCACCACCGGGACAGGCACCAAAAACATTCAGTACTTC.

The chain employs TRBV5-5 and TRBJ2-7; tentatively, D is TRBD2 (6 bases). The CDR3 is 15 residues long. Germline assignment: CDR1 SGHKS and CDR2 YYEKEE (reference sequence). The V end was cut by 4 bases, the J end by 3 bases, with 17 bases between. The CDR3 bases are TGTGCCAGCAGCAACAGAGCGGGCCGCCTCTACGAGCAGTACTTC. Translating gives CASSNRAGRLYEQYF.

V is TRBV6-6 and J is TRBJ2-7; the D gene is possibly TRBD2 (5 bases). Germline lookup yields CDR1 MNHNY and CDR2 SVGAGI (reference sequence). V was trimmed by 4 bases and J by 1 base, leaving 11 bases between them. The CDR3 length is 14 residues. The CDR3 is CASSSPGGSYEQYF. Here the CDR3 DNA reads TGTGCCAGCAGTTCCCCTGGCGGGTCCTACGAGCAGTACTTC.

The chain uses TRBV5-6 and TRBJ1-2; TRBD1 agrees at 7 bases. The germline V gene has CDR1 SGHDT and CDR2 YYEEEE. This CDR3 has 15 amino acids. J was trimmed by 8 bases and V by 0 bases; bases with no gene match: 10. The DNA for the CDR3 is TGTGCCAGCAGCTTGGGACTGACAGGGTATAAGGGCTACACCTTC. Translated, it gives CASSLGLTGYKGYTF.